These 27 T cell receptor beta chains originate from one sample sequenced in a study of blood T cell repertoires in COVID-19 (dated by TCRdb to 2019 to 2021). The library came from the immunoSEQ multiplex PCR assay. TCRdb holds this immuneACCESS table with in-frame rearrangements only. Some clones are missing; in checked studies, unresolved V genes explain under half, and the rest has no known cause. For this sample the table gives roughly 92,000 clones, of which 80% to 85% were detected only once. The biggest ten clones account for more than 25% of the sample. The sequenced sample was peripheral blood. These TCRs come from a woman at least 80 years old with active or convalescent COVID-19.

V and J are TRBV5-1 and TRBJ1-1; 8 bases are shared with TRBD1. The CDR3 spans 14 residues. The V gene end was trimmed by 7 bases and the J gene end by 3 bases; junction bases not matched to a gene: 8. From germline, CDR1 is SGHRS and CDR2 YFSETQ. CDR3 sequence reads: CASRQGPWDTEAFF. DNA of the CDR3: TGCGCCAGCCGACAGGGGCCCTGGGACACTGAAGCTTTCTTT.

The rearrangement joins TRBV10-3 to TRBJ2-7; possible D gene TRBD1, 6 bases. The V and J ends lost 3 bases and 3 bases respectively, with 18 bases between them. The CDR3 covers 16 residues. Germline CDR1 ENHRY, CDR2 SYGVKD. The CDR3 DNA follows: TGTGCCATCAGTGACACCGGGACATGGGGCGTCTACGAGCAGTACTTC. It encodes CAISDTGTWGVYEQYF.

CDR3 coding DNA: TGCGCCAGCAGCCGGCGACAGGGATTGGGCAGGGGCTACACCTTC. This sequence encodes CASSRRQGLGRGYTF. This chain links TRBV5-1 with TRBJ1-2, with 7 bases matching TRBD1. After removal of 4 bases from V and 8 bases from J, the junction contained 14 bases not matched to a gene. This CDR3 comprises 15 residues. CDR1 and CDR2 from the germline V gene are SGHRS and YFSETQ.

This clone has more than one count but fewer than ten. The CDR3 sequence: CASSVSIVEGGAEAFF. CDR3 coding DNA: TGTGCCAGCAGCGTAAGCATTGTGGAGGGTGGCGCTGAAGCTTTCTTT. The chain links TRBV9 to TRBJ1-1; D ambiguous. The germline V gene encodes CDR1 SGDLS and CDR2 YYNGEE. Trimming pared 1 base from V and 6 bases from J, leaving 19 bases between. The CDR3 spans 16 residues.

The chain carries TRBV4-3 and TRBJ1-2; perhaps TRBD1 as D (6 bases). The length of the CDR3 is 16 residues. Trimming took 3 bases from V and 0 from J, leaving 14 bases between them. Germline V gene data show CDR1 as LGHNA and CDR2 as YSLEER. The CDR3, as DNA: TGCGCCAGCAGCCATTATAGCAGGGGTACTAACTATGGCTACACCTTC. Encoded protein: CASSHYSRGTNYGYTF.

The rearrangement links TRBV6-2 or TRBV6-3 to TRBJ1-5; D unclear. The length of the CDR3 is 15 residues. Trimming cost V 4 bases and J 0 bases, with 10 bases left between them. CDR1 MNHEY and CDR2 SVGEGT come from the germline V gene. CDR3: CASSSTRNSNQPQHF. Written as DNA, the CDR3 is TGTGCCAGCAGTTCCACAAGAAATAGCAATCAGCCCCAGCATTTT.

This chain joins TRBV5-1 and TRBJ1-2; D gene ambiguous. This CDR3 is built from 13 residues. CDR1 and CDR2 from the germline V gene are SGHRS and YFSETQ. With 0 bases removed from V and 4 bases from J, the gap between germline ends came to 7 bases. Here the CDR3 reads CASSLGAAYGYTF. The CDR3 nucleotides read TGCGCCAGCAGCTTGGGCGCGGCCTATGGCTACACCTTC.

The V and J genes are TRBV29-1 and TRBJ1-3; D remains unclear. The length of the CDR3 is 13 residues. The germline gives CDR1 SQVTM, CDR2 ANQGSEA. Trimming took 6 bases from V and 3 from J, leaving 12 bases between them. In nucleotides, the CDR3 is TGCAGCGTCGCCCTGACAAATGGAAACACCATATATTTT. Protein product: CSVALTNGNTIYF.

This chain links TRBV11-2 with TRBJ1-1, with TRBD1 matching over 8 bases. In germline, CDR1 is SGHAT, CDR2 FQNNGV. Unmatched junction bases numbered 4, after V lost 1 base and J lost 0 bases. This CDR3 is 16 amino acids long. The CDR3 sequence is CASSLGTGSMNTEAFF. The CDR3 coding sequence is TGTGCCAGCAGCTTAGGGACAGGGAGCATGAACACTGAAGCTTTCTTT.

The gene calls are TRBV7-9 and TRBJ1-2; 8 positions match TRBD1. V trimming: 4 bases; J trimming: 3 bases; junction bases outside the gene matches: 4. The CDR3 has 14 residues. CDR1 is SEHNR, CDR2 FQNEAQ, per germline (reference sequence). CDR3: CASSSNRGDYGYTF. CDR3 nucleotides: TGTGCCAGCAGCTCGAACAGGGGGGACTATGGCTACACCTTC.

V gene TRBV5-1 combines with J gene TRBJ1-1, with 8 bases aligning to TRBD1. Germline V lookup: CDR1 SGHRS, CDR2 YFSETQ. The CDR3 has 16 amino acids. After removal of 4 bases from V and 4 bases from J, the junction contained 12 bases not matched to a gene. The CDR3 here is CASSNRQGPVSTEAFF. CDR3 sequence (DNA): TGCGCCAGCAGCAACAGACAGGGGCCCGTGTCCACTGAAGCTTTCTTT.

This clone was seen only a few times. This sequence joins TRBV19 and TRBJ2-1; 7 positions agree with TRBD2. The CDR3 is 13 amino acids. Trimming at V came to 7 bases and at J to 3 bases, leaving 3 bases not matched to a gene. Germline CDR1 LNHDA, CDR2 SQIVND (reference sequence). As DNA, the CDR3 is TGTGCCAGTATGTCTAGCGGCTACAATGAGCAGTTCTTC. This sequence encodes CASMSSGYNEQFF.

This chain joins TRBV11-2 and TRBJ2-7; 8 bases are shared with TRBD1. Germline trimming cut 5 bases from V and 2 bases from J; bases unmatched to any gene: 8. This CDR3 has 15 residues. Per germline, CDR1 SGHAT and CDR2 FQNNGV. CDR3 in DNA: TGTGCCAGCAGCCCAGGGGGACAGGACGCCTACGAGCAGTACTTC. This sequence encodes CASSPGGQDAYEQYF.

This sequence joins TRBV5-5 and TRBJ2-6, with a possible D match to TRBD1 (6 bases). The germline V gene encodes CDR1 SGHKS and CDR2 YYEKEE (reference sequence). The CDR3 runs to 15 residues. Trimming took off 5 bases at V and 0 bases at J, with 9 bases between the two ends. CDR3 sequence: CASRPGDSGANVLTF. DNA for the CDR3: TGTGCCAGCAGGCCAGGGGACTCTGGGGCCAACGTCCTGACTTTC.

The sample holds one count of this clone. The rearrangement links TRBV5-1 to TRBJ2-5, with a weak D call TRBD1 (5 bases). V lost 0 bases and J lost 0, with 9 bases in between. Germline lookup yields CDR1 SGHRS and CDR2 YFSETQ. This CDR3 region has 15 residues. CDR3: CASSLATEYQETQYF. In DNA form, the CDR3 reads TGCGCCAGCAGCTTGGCGACAGAGTACCAAGAGACCCAGTACTTC.

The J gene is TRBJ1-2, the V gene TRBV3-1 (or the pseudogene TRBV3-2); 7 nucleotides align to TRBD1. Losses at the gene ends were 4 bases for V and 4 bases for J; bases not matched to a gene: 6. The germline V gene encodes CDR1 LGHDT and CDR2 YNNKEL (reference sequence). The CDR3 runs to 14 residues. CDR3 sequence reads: CASSRQGLGYGYTF. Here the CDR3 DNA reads TGTGCCAGCAGCCGACAGGGTCTTGGCTATGGCTACACCTTC.

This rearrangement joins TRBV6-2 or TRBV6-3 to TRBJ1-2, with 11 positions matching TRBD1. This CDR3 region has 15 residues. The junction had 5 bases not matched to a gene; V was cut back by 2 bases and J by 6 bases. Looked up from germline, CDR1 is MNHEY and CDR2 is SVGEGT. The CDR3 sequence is CASSYGTGGPNGYTF. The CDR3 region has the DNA TGTGCCAGCAGTTACGGGACAGGGGGTCCTAATGGCTACACCTTC.

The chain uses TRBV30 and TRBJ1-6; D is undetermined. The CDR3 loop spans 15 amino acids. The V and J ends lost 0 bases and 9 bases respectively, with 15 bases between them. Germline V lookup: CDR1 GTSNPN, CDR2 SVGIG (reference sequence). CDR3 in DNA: TGTGCCTGGAGTGTAGCCAAAGATTGGAGTTCACCCCTCCACTTT. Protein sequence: CAWSVAKDWSSPLHF.

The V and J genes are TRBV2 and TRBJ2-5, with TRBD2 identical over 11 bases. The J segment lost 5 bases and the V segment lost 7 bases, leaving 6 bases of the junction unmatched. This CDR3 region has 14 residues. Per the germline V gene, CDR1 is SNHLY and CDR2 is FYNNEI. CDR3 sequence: CASTIAGGFETQYF. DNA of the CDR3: TGTGCCAGCACGATAGCGGGGGGGTTCGAGACCCAGTACTTC.

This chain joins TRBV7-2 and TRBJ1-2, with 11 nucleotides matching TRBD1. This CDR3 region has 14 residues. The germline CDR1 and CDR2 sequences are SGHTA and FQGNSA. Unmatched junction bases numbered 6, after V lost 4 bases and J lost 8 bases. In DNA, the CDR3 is TGTGCCAGCAGCTGGACAGGGGGCGCGGAAGGCTACACCTTC. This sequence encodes CASSWTGGAEGYTF. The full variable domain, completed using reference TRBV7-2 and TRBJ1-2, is GAGVSQSPSNKVTEKGKDVELRCDPISGHTALYWYRQSLGQGLEFLIYFQGNSAPDKSGLPSDRFSAERTGGSVSTLTIQRTQQEDSAVYLCASSWTGGAEGYTFGSGTRLTVV.

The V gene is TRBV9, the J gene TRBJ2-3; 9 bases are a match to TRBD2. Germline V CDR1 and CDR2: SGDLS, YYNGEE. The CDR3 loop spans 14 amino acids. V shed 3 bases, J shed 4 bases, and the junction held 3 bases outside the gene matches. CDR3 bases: TGTGCCAGCAGCGGGCGGGGGGGTGCAGATACGCAGTATTTT. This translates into CASSGRGGADTQYF.

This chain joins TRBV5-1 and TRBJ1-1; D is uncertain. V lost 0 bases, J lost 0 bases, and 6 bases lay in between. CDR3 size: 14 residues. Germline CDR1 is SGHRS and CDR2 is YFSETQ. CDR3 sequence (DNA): TGCGCCAGCAGCTTGGCCGCGCTGAACACTGAAGCTTTCTTT. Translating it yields CASSLAALNTEAFF.

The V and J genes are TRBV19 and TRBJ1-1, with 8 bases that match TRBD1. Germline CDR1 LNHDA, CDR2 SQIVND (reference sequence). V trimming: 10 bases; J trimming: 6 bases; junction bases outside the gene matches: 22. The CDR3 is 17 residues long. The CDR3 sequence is CATLGSKDRDFRAEAFF. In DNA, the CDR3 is TGTGCCACCCTTGGCTCGAAGGACAGGGACTTTCGGGCTGAAGCTTTCTTT. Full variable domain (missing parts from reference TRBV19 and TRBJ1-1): DGGITQSPKYLFRKEGQNVTLSCEQNLNHDAMYWYRQDPGQGLRLIYYSQIVNDFQKGDIAEGYSVSREKKESFPLTVTSAQKNPTAFYLCATLGSKDRDFRAEAFFGQGTRLTVV.

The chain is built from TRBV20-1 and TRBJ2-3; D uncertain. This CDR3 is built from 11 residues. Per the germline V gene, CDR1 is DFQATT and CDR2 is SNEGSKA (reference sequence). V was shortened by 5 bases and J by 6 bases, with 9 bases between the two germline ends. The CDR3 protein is CSAPTWDTQYF. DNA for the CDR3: TGCAGTGCTCCGACTTGGGATACGCAGTATTTT.

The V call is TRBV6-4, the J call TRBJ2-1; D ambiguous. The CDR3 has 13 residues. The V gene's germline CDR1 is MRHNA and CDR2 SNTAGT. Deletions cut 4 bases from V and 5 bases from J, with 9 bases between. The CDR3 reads CASSASQHNEQFF. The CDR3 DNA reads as TGTGCCAGCAGTGCCTCACAACACAATGAGCAGTTCTTC.

This CDR3 is CATSDPRTGGQTQYF. The CDR3, as DNA: TGTGCCACCAGTGACCCGAGGACAGGGGGTCAAACGCAGTATTTT. J is TRBJ2-3 and V is TRBV24-1; 10 bases agree with TRBD1. The CDR3 runs 15 residues. Germline lookup yields CDR1 KGHDR and CDR2 SFDVKD. Trimming took 4 bases from V and 9 from J; bases not matched to a gene: 9.

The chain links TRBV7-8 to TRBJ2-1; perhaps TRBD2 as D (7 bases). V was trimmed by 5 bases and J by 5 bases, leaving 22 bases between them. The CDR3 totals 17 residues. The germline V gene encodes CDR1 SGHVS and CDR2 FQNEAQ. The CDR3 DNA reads TGTGCCAGCAGCCGAGACGGGGGGCCCGGAGTAGACAATGAGCAGTTCTTC. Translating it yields CASSRDGGPGVDNEQFF.